This is a list of T cell receptor beta chains from one sample in a study of OX40 agonist ivuxolimab in advanced cancers. TCRdb's copy holds only in-frame clones and misses some; the assay was immunoSEQ multiplex PCR. The table has 60,000 or so clones, about 86% seen once. The starting material was CD4+ or CD8+ T cells sorted from blood, obtained in a trial of the OX40 agonist ivuxolimab. The receptors here all came from an adult with an advanced solid tumor such as melanoma, head and neck, liver or kidney cancer. Both conserved end residues are part of each CDR3. D genes are given only for firm matches.

>TRBV29-1|TRBJ1-2|NA
CSIPDRPPYGYTF
TGCAGCATACCGGACCGCCCCCCTTATGGCTACACCTTC
>TRBV7-8|TRBJ2-2|NA
CASSLRARGTGELFF
TGTGCCAGCAGCTTAAGGGCCCGGGGGACCGGGGAGCTGTTTTTT
>TRBV19|TRBJ2-1|TRBD1
CASMWDSSYNEQFF
TGTGCCAGTATGTGGGACAGCTCCTACAATGAGCAGTTCTTC
>TRBV2|TRBJ2-2|TRBD1
CASGSDWQGDTGELFF
TGTGCCAGCGGATCCGATTGGCAGGGGGACACCGGGGAGCTGTTTTTT
>TRBV12-5|TRBJ2-7|NA
CASGRSDTSYEQYF
TGTGCTAGTGGTCGATCTGACACCTCCTACGAGCAGTACTTC
>TRBV11-2|TRBJ2-3|NA
CASSHRGTDTQYF
TGTGCCAGCAGCCACCGAGGCACAGATACGCAGTATTTT
>TRBV7-8|TRBJ2-1|TRBD1
CASSSRDREAHEQFF
TGTGCCAGCAGCTCTCGGGACAGGGAAGCTCATGAGCAGTTCTTC
>TRBV7-3|TRBJ2-5|NA
CASSFSGGTETQYF
TGTGCCAGCAGCTTTAGTGGGGGGACGGAGACCCAGTACTTC
>TRBV11-2|TRBJ2-7|TRBD2
CASSLVGGSSYEQYF
TGTGCCAGCAGCTTAGTGGGGGGGAGCTCCTACGAGCAGTACTTC
>TRBV7-3|TRBJ1-2|NA
CASSPHLNYGYTF
TGTGCCAGCAGCCCCCACCTTAACTATGGCTACACCTTC
>TRBV27|TRBJ2-7|TRBD2
CASSPEGGRYEQYF
TGTGCCAGCTCCCCGGAGGGAGGGCGTTACGAGCAGTACTTC
>TRBV9|TRBJ2-1|NA
CASSRPHTNGEQFF
TGTGCCAGCAGCCGCCCTCATACAAACGGTGAGCAGTTCTTC